This T cell receptor beta chain comes out of a study of T cell changes during pregnancy in multiple sclerosis. The data were produced by immunoSEQ multiplex PCR, yet TCRdb's version contains in-frame clones alone and is incomplete. In the table there are some 15,000 clones, approximately 89% of which are singletons. The J segment lost 2 bases and the V segment lost 5 bases, leaving 12 bases of the junction unmatched. Germline CDR1 reads SEHNR; CDR2 reads FQNEAQ (reference sequence). This CDR3 has 17 amino acids. Sequenced material: CD8+ T cells from peripheral blood mononuclear cells, taken in the second trimester of pregnancy. This receptor was identified in a female donor in good health, enrolled as a control in a pregnancy study. The chain joins TRBV7-9 to TRBJ1-1; 9 bases are shared with TRBD1. DNA of the CDR3: TGTGCCAGCAGCAACCCACCCTACAGGGGGCAAAACACTGAAGCTTTCTTT. Translation: CASSNPPYRGQNTEAFF. Full variable domain (outside the CDR3, taken from reference TRBV7-9 and TRBJ1-1): DTGVSQNPRHKITKRGQNVTFRCDPISEHNRLYWYRQTLGQGPEFLTYFQNEAQLEKSRLLSDRFSAERPKGSFSTLEIQRTEQGDSAMYLCASSNPPYRGQNTEAFFGQGTRLTVV.